The present T cell receptor (beta chain) was sequenced within a study of T cell responses to AZD1222 COVID-19 vaccine. On this clone itself: Its antigen is not known.

The CDR3 covers 15 residues. Trimming stripped 2 bases from V and 1 base from J, with 8 bases between. Per the germline V gene, CDR1 is KGHSH and CDR2 is LQKENI. Data came from immunoSEQ multiplex PCR; TCRdb stores just in-frame clones and leaves some out. The sample lists about 220,000 clones; around 93% were seen once. General observations from the study: Baseline testing showed seropositivity in only six AZD1222 recipients.

Sequenced material: peripheral blood, taken on day 0 of MenACWY control vaccination. This TCR was sampled from an adult in good health. The V gene is TRBV18, the J gene TRBJ2-2; D is perhaps TRBD1 (6 bases). CDR3 DNA: TGTGCCAGCTCACCAATACAGGGGAACACCGGGGAGCTGTTTTTT. This codes for CASSPIQGNTGELFF.